This T cell receptor (beta chain) was recovered during a study of T cells in localized non-small cell lung cancer. Study-level results: The study found T cell clonality highest in uninvolved adjacent lung, above tumor.

Repertoires were generated with immunoSEQ multiplex PCR, while TCRdb's copy carries only in-frame clones and drops some. The table lists approximately 1,000 clones, 33% of them singletons. About this clone: Its antigen is unidentified.

Germline-derived CDR1 and CDR2 are MNHGY and SAAAGT. V dropped 6 bases and J dropped 5; count of bases not matched to a gene: 6. This CDR3 contains 14 residues. The V call is TRBV6-8, the J call TRBJ2-2, with TRBD1 identical over 7 bases. The sequence came from a female donor over 55 with stage III squamous cell lung carcinoma. Sequenced here: normal lung tissue next to the tumor, sampled before any cancer treatment. The CDR3 DNA reads TGTGCCAGCAGGAGACAGGGAGAAACCGGGGAGCTGTTTTTT. It codes for CASRRQGETGELFF.